One and the same sample provided the 23 T cell receptor beta chains below, sequenced in a study of blood T cells in healthy people across ages. The second PCR ran roughly 6 to 11 cycles with a sample-barcoded 5' primer and J-beta primers. TCRdb reprocessed the 5' RACE reads with MiXCR, giving one entry per CDR3 protein. The data contain roughly 680,000 distinct CDR3 sequences, 52% of them singletons. Sequenced material: blood. The receptors were sampled from a woman older than 75 in good health.

This clonotype was found many times. V gene TRBV5-1 combines with J gene TRBJ2-1; a possible D gene is TRBD2 (6 bases). V was clipped by 6 bases and J by 10 bases, with 26 bases between them. The CDR3 spans 16 residues. The germline gives CDR1 SGHRS, CDR2 YFSETQ. This chain's CDR3 is CASTPSLARGTDEQFF. The CDR3 DNA is TGCGCCAGCACCCCCTCTCTAGCGAGAGGGACGGACGAGCAGTTCTTC.

The table lists this clonotype with many counts. The V and J genes are TRBV12-3 or TRBV12-4 and TRBJ2-5; D may be TRBD1 (6 bases). This CDR3 is 15 amino acids long. Between the trimmed V and J ends, which lost 5 bases and 0 bases, there was a span of 13 bases. CDR3 bases: TGTGCCAGCAGTCCGAGCCGGGACAACCAAGAGACCCAGTACTTC. This translates into CASSPSRDNQETQYF.

There are a few counts of this clonotype. The rearrangement links TRBV20-1 to TRBJ1-5; D is perhaps TRBD1 (5 bases). This CDR3 spans 15 amino acids. The germline V and J ends were trimmed by 3 bases and 4 bases, with 16 bases remaining between them. Germline loops: CDR1 DFQATT, CDR2 SNEGSKA (reference sequence). The CDR3 nucleotides read TGCAGTGCTAGTATTTCGGGGACGGGAAATCAGCCCCAGCATTTT. This sequence encodes CSASISGTGNQPQHF.

This clonotype was seen only once. One end of the junction varies from germline; a read error may be responsible. The CDR3 here is CASSNSGLEGADTQYF. The CDR3 DNA reads as TGTGCCAGCAGTAACTCTGGGCTAGAAGGGGCAGATACGCAGTATTTT. The V gene is TRBV6-4, the J gene TRBJ2-3; tentatively, D is TRBD1 (5 bases). Germline CDR1 and CDR2: MRHNA and SNTAGT. The CDR3 is 16 amino acids.

The CDR3 DNA reads TGCGCCAGCAGCCCCCGGTGGGGAAACACCGGGGAGCTGTTTTTT. Amino acids: CASSPRWGNTGELFF. This sequence joins TRBV4-1 and TRBJ2-2; D is unclear. Trimming cost V 4 bases and J 2 bases, with 11 bases left between them. The germline V gene has CDR1 MGHRA and CDR2 YSYEKL. CDR3 length: 15 amino acids.

The V call is TRBV7-3, the J call TRBJ2-1; no firm D call. Trimming pared 1 base from V and 11 bases from J, leaving 18 bases between. This CDR3 comprises 15 residues. Germline values: CDR1 SGHTA, CDR2 FQGTGA. The DNA of the CDR3 is TGTGCCAGCAGCTTAATCCTGACCTCCTACGATAAGCAGTTCTTC. Its protein product is CASSLILTSYDKQFF.

The chain combines TRBV2 with TRBJ2-7; 11 bases map to TRBD1. The CDR3 length is 15 residues. Germline CDR1 is SNHLY and CDR2 is FYNNEI. J lost 3 bases, V lost 7 bases, and 8 bases had no gene match. The CDR3 region has the DNA TGTGCCAGCATTAGGCTTGGGACAGGGGGCTACGAGCAGTACTTC. It yields the protein CASIRLGTGGYEQYF. The whole variable domain, remainder taken from reference TRBV2 and TRBJ2-7, is EPEVTQTPSHQVTQMGQEVILRCVPISNHLYFYWYRQILGQKVEFLVSFYNNEISEKSEIFDDQFSVERPDGSNFTLKIRSTKLEDSAMYFCASIRLGTGGYEQYFGPGTRLTVT.

This clonotype was picked up a small number of times. A much larger clone differs by one base, so this may be a read error. The V gene is TRBV29-1, the J gene TRBJ2-7; D may be TRBD2 (5 bases). This CDR3 comprises 14 residues. The V gene's germline CDR1 is SQVTM and CDR2 ANQGSEA. V was shortened by 3 bases and J by 2 bases, with 14 bases between the two germline ends. CDR3 amino acids: CSVDRVPSPYEQYF. For the CDR3, the DNA is TGCAGCGTTGATCGTGTTCCTAGCCCCTACGAGCAGTACTTC.

This clonotype was seen repeatedly, ten times or more. This chain joins TRBV7-3 and TRBJ2-5; D gene ambiguous. Germline values: CDR1 SGHTA, CDR2 FQGTGA. The CDR3 spans 13 residues. V dropped 6 bases and J dropped 2 bases, with 10 bases sitting between them. The CDR3 loop reads CASSSRWQETQYF. In DNA, the CDR3 is TGTGCCAGCAGTTCGAGGTGGCAAGAGACCCAGTACTTC.

This clonotype was seen more than once but under ten times. V is TRBV9 and J is TRBJ1-1; maybe TRBD1 (6 bases). CDR3 size: 14 residues. Germline V gene sequence: CDR1 SGDLS, CDR2 YYNGEE. Trimming took 2 bases from V and 8 from J, leaving 16 bases between them. The CDR3 loop is CASSVTSGANEAFF. CDR3 nucleotide sequence: TGTGCCAGCAGCGTCACCTCGGGGGCGAACGAAGCTTTCTTT.

The chain links TRBV20-1 to TRBJ1-4; D is unresolved. CDR3 length: 13 residues. CDR1 DFQATT and CDR2 SNEGSKA come from the germline V gene (reference sequence). V was trimmed by 6 bases and J by 5 bases, leaving 13 bases between them. The CDR3 region is CSAAPSINEKLFF. The CDR3 DNA reads as TGCAGTGCAGCCCCCTCTATAAATGAAAAACTGTTTTTT.

The rearrangement joins TRBV28 to TRBJ2-3, with TRBD1 identical over 9 bases. The CDR3 totals 14 residues. Germline V gives CDR1 MDHEN, CDR2 SYDVKM. J was trimmed by 5 bases and V by 10 bases; bases with no gene match: 10. This chain's CDR3 is CATQRTGDRDTQYF. CDR3 sequence (DNA): TGTGCCACCCAGAGGACAGGGGATAGAGATACGCAGTATTTT. Filled out from reference TRBV28 and TRBJ2-3, the complete variable domain reads DVKVTQSSRYLVKRTGEKVFLECVQDMDHENMFWYRQDPGLGLRLIYFSYDVKMKEKGDIPEGYSVSREKKERFSLILESASTNQTSMYLCATQRTGDRDTQYFGPGTRLTVL.

This clonotype was recorded at least ten times. The chain's CDR3 is CASSQDRPAYEQYF. CDR3 DNA: TGTGCCAGCAGCCAAGATCGGCCGGCCTACGAGCAGTACTTC. This chain connects TRBV14 to TRBJ2-7, with D unclear. This CDR3 has 14 residues. Germline CDR1 is SGHDN and CDR2 is FVKESK. V was shortened by 0 bases and J by 2 bases, with 8 bases between the two germline ends.

This clonotype was counted many times. This sequence joins TRBV3-1 and TRBJ2-7; the D gene could be TRBD1 or TRBD2 (5 bases each). The CDR3 runs to 15 residues. Germline lookup yields CDR1 LGHDT and CDR2 YNNKEL (reference sequence). Between the trimmed V and J ends, which lost 5 bases and 1 base, there was a span of 15 bases. In nucleotides, the CDR3 is TGTGCCAGCAGCGTTGCGGGTGGGGCATCCTACGAGCAGTACTTC. Residues: CASSVAGGASYEQYF.

With regard to this clonotype: A read error is possible here, since a much larger clone lies one base away. The V call is TRBV7-6, the J call TRBJ2-1; no firm D call. The CDR3 loop spans 11 amino acids. Germline CDR1 is SGHVS and CDR2 is FNYEAQ. CDR3 nucleotides: TGTACCAGCAGCTTAGTACATGAGCAGTTCTTC. The encoded protein is CTSSLVHEQFF.

This chain uses TRBV10-2 with TRBJ2-3; 8 nucleotides agree with TRBD2. Germline loops: CDR1 WSHSY, CDR2 SAAADI. The V segment lost 9 bases and the J segment 1 base; nucleotides outside the gene matches: 3. The CDR3 is 13 amino acids. In nucleotides, the CDR3 is TGCGCCAGTTTAGCGGGGCGCACAGATACGCAGTATTTT. Translating it yields CASLAGRTDTQYF.

Ten or more counts support this clonotype. The chain links TRBV4-2 to TRBJ2-5, with D perhaps TRBD2 (6 bases). Germline values: CDR1 LGHNA, CDR2 YNFKEQ. The CDR3 extends over 13 amino acids. V was clipped by 4 bases and J by 4 bases, with 10 bases between them. DNA for the CDR3: TGTGCCAGCAGCCCGGGAGTGGCAGAGACCCAGTACTTC. Translation gives CASSPGVAETQYF.

The rearrangement uses TRBV4-3 and TRBJ2-3; D is unresolved. Germline CDR1 reads LGHNA; CDR2 reads YSLEER. The V gene lost 0 bases and the J gene lost 2 bases, with 9 bases spanning the gap. The CDR3 covers 15 residues. This chain's CDR3 is CASSQDARSTDTQYF. CDR3 DNA: TGCGCCAGCAGCCAAGATGCCCGGTCCACAGATACGCAGTATTTT.

This clonotype was seen ten or more times. V usage is TRBV4-2 and J usage is TRBJ2-1; TRBD2 matches 9 bases. V dropped 4 bases and J dropped 9; count of bases not matched to a gene: 10. CDR3 length: 15 amino acids. Germline CDR1 is LGHNA and CDR2 is YNFKEQ. The CDR3 bases are TGTGCCAGCAGCCGAATAGGGACTAGCAAGGGTGAGCAGTTCTTC. Encoded protein: CASSRIGTSKGEQFF.

The chain couples TRBV7-2 to TRBJ2-7; D gene uncertain. CDR1 and CDR2 from the germline V gene are SGHTA and FQGNSA. This CDR3 is 14 amino acids long. V dropped 2 bases and J dropped 0 bases, with 8 bases sitting between them. The CDR3 protein is CASSLRPSSYEQYF. The DNA for the CDR3 is TGTGCCAGCAGCTTAAGACCTAGCTCCTACGAGCAGTACTTC. Full variable domain (remainder filled in from reference TRBV7-2 and TRBJ2-7): GAGVSQSPSNKVTEKGKDVELRCDPISGHTALYWYRQSLGQGLEFLIYFQGNSAPDKSGLPSDRFSAERTGGSVSTLTIQRTQQEDSAVYLCASSLRPSSYEQYFGPGTRLTVT.

The CDR3 coding sequence is TGTGCCAGCAGCGTGAGCGGGAGGGAGGACAATGAGCAGTTCTTC. Protein product: CASSVSGREDNEQFF. This sequence joins TRBV9 and TRBJ2-1; 10 positions match TRBD2. This CDR3 region has 15 residues. The V gene end was trimmed by 2 bases and the J gene end by 5 bases; junction bases not matched to a gene: 4. In germline, CDR1 is SGDLS, CDR2 YYNGEE. Full variable domain (rest looked up from reference TRBV9 and TRBJ2-1): DSGVTQTPKHLITATGQRVTLRCSPRSGDLSVYWYQQSLDQGLQFLIQYYNGEERAKGNILERFSAQQFPDLHSELNLSSLELGDSALYFCASSVSGREDNEQFFGPGTRLTVL.

As concerns this clonotype: A clone one base away is much larger, so this may be a read error. V is TRBV6-1 and J is TRBJ2-6; D tentatively reads TRBD1 or TRBD2 (5 bases each). The CDR3 extends over 13 amino acids. Germline-derived CDR1 and CDR2 are MNHNS and SASEGT. CDR3 DNA: TGTGCCAGCAGTTGGGTGGGGACCAACGTCCCGACTTTC. The encoded protein is CASSWVGTNVPTF.

In its sample, this clonotype was seen once. V gene TRBV5-1 combines with J gene TRBJ1-2; 7 bases are shared with TRBD1. The V segment lost 4 bases and the J segment 2 bases; nucleotides outside the gene matches: 5. Germline CDR1 SGHRS, CDR2 YFSETQ. The CDR3 contains 14 residues. CDR3 protein: CASSISGQNYGYTF. In DNA, the CDR3 is TGCGCCAGCAGCATCTCGGGACAGAACTATGGCTACACCTTC.